This TCR beta chain was identified during a study of T cell responses to AZD1222 COVID-19 vaccine. Study-wide context: Second-dose intervals near 4 or 12 weeks were combined. Study-wide results and limits: Only 5 or 6 individuals given AZD1222 were seropositive at baseline. White British donors predominated, females outnumbered males, and clonal diversity was possibly underestimated. CD4 TCRs linked to vaccination spanned spike, dominating at 160-218 and 743-854.

Repertoires were generated with immunoSEQ multiplex PCR, while TCRdb's copy carries only in-frame clones and drops some. The sample lists 80,000 to 100,000 clones, approximately 92% occurring once. On this clone: What it recognizes is unknown.

The starting material was peripheral blood, obtained on day 0 of AZD1222 vaccination. The receptor's source is an adult in good health.

In nucleotides, the CDR3 is TGTGCCAGCAGCCAAGAGGAGCACCAGCCCCAGCATTTT. Amino acids: CASSQEEHQPQHF. The chain combines TRBV4-2 with TRBJ1-5; the D is unclear. CDR1 is LGHNA, CDR2 YNFKEQ, per germline. V shed 0 bases and J shed 7 bases, with 7 bases lying between them. The CDR3 has 13 amino acids.